The 19 T cell receptor beta chains below all came from one sample that was sequenced in a study of blood T cell repertoires in COVID-19. TCRdb's copy holds only in-frame clones and misses some; the assay was immunoSEQ multiplex PCR. Of around 46,000 clones in the sample, around 83% were seen once. The specimen sequenced was PBMCs or T cells enriched from blood (not recorded which). These receptors were collected from a woman aged 45-59 years who had recovered from COVID-19.

This clone has only one observation. The rearrangement links TRBV29-1 to TRBJ1-3; D is uncertain. The length of the CDR3 is 13 residues. V lost 1 base, J lost 3 bases, and 7 bases lay in between. The germline V gene has CDR1 SQVTM and CDR2 ANQGSEA. Here the CDR3 DNA reads TGCAGCGTTGAAGTAGCGGATGGAAACACCATATATTTT. It is translated as CSVEVADGNTIYF.

The chain is built from TRBV9 and TRBJ2-1; 10 nucleotides align to TRBD2. The CDR3 contains 15 residues. The germline gives CDR1 SGDLS, CDR2 YYNGEE. V lost 3 bases, J lost 3 bases, and 3 bases stayed unmatched. CDR3 sequence: CASSGTSGIYNEQFF. CDR3 in DNA: TGTGCCAGCAGCGGAACTAGCGGGATCTACAATGAGCAGTTCTTC.

The rearrangement uses TRBV7-7 and TRBJ2-1, with 7 bases that match TRBD1. The CDR3 runs 19 residues. Germline V gives CDR1 SSHAT, CDR2 FNYEAQ (reference sequence). Trimming cost V 4 bases and J 4 bases; bases outside gene matches: 19. The CDR3 is CASSSPRVKGAPGYNEQFF. In DNA, the CDR3 is TGTGCCAGCAGCTCCCCTAGGGTGAAGGGGGCCCCCGGGTACAATGAGCAGTTCTTC. Supplemented by reference TRBV7-7 and TRBJ2-1, the full variable domain reads GAGVSQSPRYKVTKRGQDVTLRCDPISSHATLYWYQQALGQGPEFLTYFNYEAQPDKSGLPSDRFSAERPEGSISTLTIQRTEQRDSAMYRCASSSPRVKGAPGYNEQFFGPGTRLTVL.

The rearrangement links TRBV5-5 to TRBJ2-1; D is undetermined. With 0 bases removed from V and 0 bases from J, the gap between germline ends came to 7 bases. In germline, CDR1 is SGHKS, CDR2 YYEKEE (reference sequence). CDR3 size: 15 residues. The CDR3 loop is CASSLVSGSYNEQFF. As DNA, the CDR3 is TGTGCCAGCAGCTTGGTTTCAGGCTCCTACAATGAGCAGTTCTTC. Filled out from reference TRBV5-5 and TRBJ2-1, the complete variable domain reads DAGVTQSPTHLIKTRGQQVTLRCSPISGHKSVSWYQQVLGQGPQFIFQYYEKEERGRGNFPDRFSARQFPNYSSELNVNALLLGDSALYLCASSLVSGSYNEQFFGPGTRLTVL.

The chain couples TRBV6-5 to TRBJ2-1, with 8 bases identical to TRBD2. Germline assignment: CDR1 MNHEY and CDR2 SVGAGI. CDR3 length: 15 residues. V lost 5 bases, J lost 3 bases, and 6 bases stayed unmatched. The CDR3 DNA is TGTGCCAGCAGTAGGACTAGCCCTCGCTACAATGAGCAGTTCTTC. Amino acid sequence: CASSRTSPRYNEQFF.

The chain combines TRBV3-1 (or the pseudogene TRBV3-2) with TRBJ2-7; 7 bases agree with TRBD1. The germline V gene encodes CDR1 LGHDT and CDR2 YNNKEL (reference sequence). V shed 5 bases, J shed 0 bases, and the junction held 19 bases outside the gene matches. The CDR3 has 19 amino acids. CDR3 loop: CASSAVQGPLVALSYEQYF. DNA for the CDR3: TGTGCCAGCAGCGCGGTACAGGGGCCCCTAGTAGCGCTCTCCTACGAGCAGTACTTC.

This chain uses TRBV28 with TRBJ1-2; 7 nucleotides align to TRBD1. The V gene end was trimmed by 7 bases and the J gene end by 3 bases; junction bases not matched to a gene: 11. CDR1 is MDHEN and CDR2 is SYDVKM in the germline V gene. CDR3 length: 15 amino acids. CDR3 amino acids: CASTADRSYHYGYTF. CDR3 sequence (DNA): TGTGCCAGCACCGCGGACAGGTCCTACCACTATGGCTACACCTTC.

This chain uses TRBV7-2 with TRBJ2-4; D remains ambiguous. Germline V gene data show CDR1 as SGHTA and CDR2 as FQGNSA. Trimming pared 4 bases from V and 0 bases from J, leaving 7 bases between. CDR3 size: 14 residues. CDR3 loop: CASSSELAKNIQYF. The CDR3 coding sequence is TGTGCCAGCAGCTCCGAGCTAGCCAAAAACATTCAGTACTTC.

The chain's CDR3 is CSVKENSNQPQHF. The CDR3, as DNA: TGCAGCGTCAAGGAGAATAGCAATCAGCCCCAGCATTTT. This chain uses TRBV29-1 with TRBJ1-5; no firm D call. Deletions cut 6 bases from V and 0 bases from J, with 9 bases between. This CDR3 has 13 amino acids. CDR1 and CDR2 (germline): SQVTM, ANQGSEA.

The chain recombines TRBV2 with TRBJ2-3; 7 nucleotides align to TRBD1. The V gene's germline CDR1 is SNHLY and CDR2 FYNNEI. J was trimmed by 2 bases and V by 6 bases; bases with no gene match: 5. There are 14 residues in the CDR3. The CDR3 nucleotides are TGTGCCAGCAGAAGACAGGGAGACACAGATACGCAGTATTTT. It is translated as CASRRQGDTDTQYF.

The genes are TRBV10-3 and TRBJ2-7; 7 bases map to TRBD1. V shed 0 bases and J 1 base; nucleotides not matched to a gene: 3. CDR3 size: 15 residues. Looked up from germline, CDR1 is ENHRY and CDR2 is SYGVKD. CDR3: CAISESGDRSYEQYF. Here the CDR3 DNA reads TGTGCCATCAGTGAGTCGGGGGACAGATCCTACGAGCAGTACTTC.

The chain links TRBV28 to TRBJ1-2; TRBD1 matches 9 bases. CDR3 length: 14 amino acids. The germline gives CDR1 MDHEN, CDR2 SYDVKM. Losses at the gene ends were 4 bases for V and 8 bases for J; bases not matched to a gene: 8. The CDR3 region has the DNA TGTGCCAGCAGTTCCGGGACAGGGAATAGCGGCTACACCTTC. It yields the protein CASSSGTGNSGYTF.

As DNA, the CDR3 is TGTGCCAGCAGCCAAGAATGGCGGGATAGATACGAGCAGTACTTC. This sequence encodes CASSQEWRDRYEQYF. The chain combines TRBV4-2 with TRBJ2-7; D perhaps matches TRBD2 (6 bases). The CDR3 extends over 15 amino acids. The V gene's germline CDR1 is LGHNA and CDR2 YNFKEQ. V gave up 0 bases and J gave up 4 bases, with 13 bases separating them.

The chain uses TRBV7-6 and TRBJ2-1, with TRBD1 as a possible D gene (5 bases). The germline gives CDR1 SGHVS, CDR2 FNYEAQ. V lost 0 bases to trimming and J lost 10 bases, with 13 bases between them. The CDR3 length is 14 residues. The CDR3 spells CASSLASRQGEQFF. DNA of the CDR3: TGTGCCAGCAGCTTAGCCTCTAGGCAGGGAGAGCAGTTCTTC.

In its sample, this clone was seen once. The chain employs TRBV4-1 and TRBJ1-5; perhaps TRBD1 as D (5 bases). V was cut by 1 base and J by 6 bases, with 10 bases left in between. This CDR3 is built from 14 residues. Germline-derived CDR1 and CDR2 are MGHRA and YSYEKL. CDR3 coding DNA: TGCGCCAGCAGCCAAGGGGGGGTGGGTCAGCCCCAGCATTTT. Amino acid sequence: CASSQGGVGQPQHF.

The CDR3 region has the DNA TGTGCCAGCAGCCTGACAGGGACAGATACGCAGTATTTT. As protein: CASSLTGTDTQYF. This chain links TRBV13 with TRBJ2-3; 7 bases map to TRBD1. Germline assignment: CDR1 PRHDT and CDR2 FYEKMQ (reference sequence). The CDR3 loop spans 13 amino acids. V was pared by 5 bases and J by 3 bases, with 2 bases of the junction left unmatched. Drawing the rest from reference TRBV13 and TRBJ2-3, the complete variable domain is AAGVIQSPRHLIKEKRETATLKCYPIPRHDTVYWYQQGPGQDPQFLISFYEKMQSDKGSIPDRFSAQQFSDYHSELNMSSLELGDSALYFCASSLTGTDTQYFGPGTRLTVL.

V is TRBV4-3 and J is TRBJ2-2; 7 bases agree with TRBD2. J lost 5 bases, V lost 4 bases, and 13 bases had no gene match. Per germline, CDR1 LGHNA and CDR2 YSLEER. This CDR3 contains 17 residues. The CDR3 reads CASSPRPRGGETGELFF. The CDR3 DNA follows: TGCGCCAGCAGCCCACGCCCTCGGGGAGGGGAGACCGGGGAGCTGTTTTTT.

The CDR3 is CASSLLAGNYEQYF. The CDR3 DNA follows: TGTGCCAGCAGCTTACTAGCGGGGAACTACGAGCAGTACTTC. The J gene is TRBJ2-7, the V gene TRBV11-1; 9 positions match TRBD2. The CDR3 covers 14 residues. Germline values: CDR1 SGHAT, CDR2 FQDESV (reference sequence). Trimming took 2 bases from V and 3 from J; bases not matched to a gene: 2.

The chain couples TRBV6-2 or TRBV6-3 to TRBJ2-7; 12 bases agree with TRBD2. V shed 1 base, J shed 2 bases, and the junction held 6 bases outside the gene matches. CDR1 and CDR2 (germline): MNHEY, SVGEGT. The CDR3 totals 17 residues. The CDR3 coding sequence is TGTGCCAGCAGTTACTTCGGGACTAGCGGGCCCCCCTACGAGCAGTACTTC. Residues: CASSYFGTSGPPYEQYF.